The 3 T cell receptor beta chains below all came from one sample that was sequenced in a study of blood T cell repertoires in COVID-19. Generated by immunoSEQ multiplex PCR, the TCRdb table keeps only in-frame clones and is missing some. The data contain hundreds of thousands of clones, around four fifths of them singletons. The sample comprised peripheral blood. These receptors all stem from a woman aged 45-65 years with acute or convalescent COVID-19.

V and J are TRBV7-9 and TRBJ2-1; TRBD1 matches 7 bases. CDR3 length: 14 amino acids. CDR1 and CDR2 from the germline V gene are SEHNR and FQNEAQ (reference sequence). V trimming: 9 bases; J trimming: 1 base; junction bases outside the gene matches: 6. For the CDR3, the DNA is TGTGCCAGTCGGGACAGTGGTTCCTACAATGAGCAGTTCTTC. Translating it yields CASRDSGSYNEQFF.

This clone was counted only a few times. V usage is TRBV25-1 and J usage is TRBJ1-6; D is undetermined. Germline CDR1 and CDR2: MGHDK and SYGVNS. V was cut by 1 base and J by 4 bases, with 2 bases left in between. The CDR3 contains 13 residues. CDR3 sequence: CASSELYNSPLHF. The DNA of the CDR3 is TGTGCCAGCAGTGAATTATATAATTCACCCCTCCACTTT.

CDR3 DNA: TGTGCCAGCAGCCCCCTGACAGGGGGGAATGGCTACACCTTC. Protein sequence: CASSPLTGGNGYTF. The gene calls are TRBV7-2 and TRBJ1-2, with TRBD1 matching 9 bases. Unmatched junction bases numbered 7, after V lost 5 bases and J lost 6 bases. This CDR3 contains 14 residues. Germline CDR1 reads SGHTA; CDR2 reads FQGNSA. Based on the CDR3 plus reference TRBV7-2 and TRBJ1-2, the full variable domain is GAGVSQSPSNKVTEKGKDVELRCDPISGHTALYWYRQSLGQGLEFLIYFQGNSAPDKSGLPSDRFSAERTGGSVSTLTIQRTQQEDSAVYLCASSPLTGGNGYTFGSGTRLTVV.